Detailed here is one TCR beta chain. This entry is derived from a study of shared clonotypes between healthy human individuals. In the source study's methods: ImmunoSEQ output lacked quality scores and full-length reads, limiting matched filtering. Sequencing used immunoSEQ multiplex PCR; TCRdb keeps in-frame clones, though not all of them. The DNA gave D and trimming, while V, J and clone size come from that table. The profile shows about 2,200,000 clones, 85% to 95% of them singletons. This CDR3 comprises 14 residues. Trimming left V 0 bases short and J 7 bases short, with 13 bases between. The germline V gene encodes CDR1 SGHAT and CDR2 FQNNGV. Naive CD8 cells were CD45RO-negative, positively selected for CCR7, excluding terminally differentiated effector memory CD45RA+ cells.

The chain has TRBV11-2 and TRBJ2-7; D remains unclear. The sequencing input was naive CD8+ T cells from PBMCs. The TCR originated in a man aged 18 to 35 in good health. Some clones in this sample may be carry-over from other donors' samples. DNA for the CDR3: TGTGCCAGCAGCTTAGATTTGGGGTCGAGGGAGCAGTACTTC. Its protein is CASSLDLGSREQYF.